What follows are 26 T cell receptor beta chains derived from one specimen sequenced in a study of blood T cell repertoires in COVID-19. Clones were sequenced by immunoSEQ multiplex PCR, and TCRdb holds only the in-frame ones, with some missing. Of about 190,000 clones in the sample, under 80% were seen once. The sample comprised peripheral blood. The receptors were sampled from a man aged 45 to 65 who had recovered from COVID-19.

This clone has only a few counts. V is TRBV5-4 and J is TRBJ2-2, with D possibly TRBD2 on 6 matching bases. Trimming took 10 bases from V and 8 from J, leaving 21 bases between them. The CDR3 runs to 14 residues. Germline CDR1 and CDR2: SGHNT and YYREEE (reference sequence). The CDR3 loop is CAVLFQGRLGELFF. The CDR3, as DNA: TGTGCCGTCCTATTCCAAGGGAGGTTGGGGGAGCTGTTTTTT. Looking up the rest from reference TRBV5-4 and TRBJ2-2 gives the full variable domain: ETGVTQSPTHLIKTRGQQVTLRCSSQSGHNTVSWYQQALGQGPQFIFQYYREEENGRGNFPPRFSGLQFPNYSSELNVNALELDDSALYLCAVLFQGRLGELFFGEGSRLTVL.

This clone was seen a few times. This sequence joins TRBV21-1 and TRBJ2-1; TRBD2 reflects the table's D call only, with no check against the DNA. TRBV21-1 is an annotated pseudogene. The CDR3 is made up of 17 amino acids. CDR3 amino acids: CASSRQKREGIPCEQFF. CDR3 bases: TGTGCCAGCAGCAGACAAAAGCGGGAGGGTATTCCTTGTGAGCAGTTCTTC.

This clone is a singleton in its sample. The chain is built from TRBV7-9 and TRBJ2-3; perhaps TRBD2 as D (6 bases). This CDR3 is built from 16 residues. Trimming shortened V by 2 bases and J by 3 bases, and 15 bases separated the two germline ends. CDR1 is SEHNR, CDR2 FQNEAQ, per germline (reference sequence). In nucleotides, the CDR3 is TGTGCCAGCAGCTTATCGCGGGGAGGATTAACAGATACGCAGTATTTT. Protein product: CASSLSRGGLTDTQYF.

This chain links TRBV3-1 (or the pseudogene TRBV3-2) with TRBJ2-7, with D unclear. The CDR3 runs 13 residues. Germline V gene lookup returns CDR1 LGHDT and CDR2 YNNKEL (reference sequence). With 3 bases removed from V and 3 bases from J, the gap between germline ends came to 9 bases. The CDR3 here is CASSQNSFYEQYF. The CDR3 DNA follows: TGTGCCAGCAGCCAGAACTCCTTCTACGAGCAGTACTTC.

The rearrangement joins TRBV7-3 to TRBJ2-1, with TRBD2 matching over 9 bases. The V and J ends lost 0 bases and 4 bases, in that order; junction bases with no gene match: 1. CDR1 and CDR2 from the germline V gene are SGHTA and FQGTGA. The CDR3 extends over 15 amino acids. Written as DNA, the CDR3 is TGTGCCAGCAGCTTAACGGGACTAGCTTACAATGAGCAGTTCTTC. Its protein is CASSLTGLAYNEQFF.

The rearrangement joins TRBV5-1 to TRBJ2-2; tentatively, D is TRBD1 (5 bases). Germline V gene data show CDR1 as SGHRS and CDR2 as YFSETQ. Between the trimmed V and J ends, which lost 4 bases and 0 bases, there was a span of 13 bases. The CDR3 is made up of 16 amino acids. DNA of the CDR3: TGCGCCAGCAGCCTAGACAGTCAGACGAACACCGGGGAGCTGTTTTTT. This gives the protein CASSLDSQTNTGELFF.

CDR3 nucleotides: TGTGCCAGCAGTGCTCCGGAGAGCGGGAGAGTGCAGTACTTC. Its protein product is CASSAPESGRVQYF. The rearrangement links TRBV28 to TRBJ2-7; 8 bases align to TRBD2. This CDR3 region has 14 residues. Trimming removed 5 bases from V and 9 bases from J; junction bases left unmatched: 12. Germline V gene data show CDR1 as MDHEN and CDR2 as SYDVKM.

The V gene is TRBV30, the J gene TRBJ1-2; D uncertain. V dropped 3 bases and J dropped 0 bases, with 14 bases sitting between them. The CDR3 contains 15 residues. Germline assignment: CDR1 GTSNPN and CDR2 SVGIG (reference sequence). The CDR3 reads CAWSLGYGTNYGYTF. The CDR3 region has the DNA TGTGCCTGGAGCCTAGGGTACGGGACTAACTATGGCTACACCTTC.

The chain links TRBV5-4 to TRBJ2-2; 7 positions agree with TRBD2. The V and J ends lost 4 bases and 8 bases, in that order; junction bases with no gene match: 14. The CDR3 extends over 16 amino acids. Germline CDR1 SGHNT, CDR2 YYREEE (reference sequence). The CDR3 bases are TGTGCCAGCAGCCAAAACTCGGGAGGCCCATGGGGGGAGCTGTTTTTT. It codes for CASSQNSGGPWGELFF.

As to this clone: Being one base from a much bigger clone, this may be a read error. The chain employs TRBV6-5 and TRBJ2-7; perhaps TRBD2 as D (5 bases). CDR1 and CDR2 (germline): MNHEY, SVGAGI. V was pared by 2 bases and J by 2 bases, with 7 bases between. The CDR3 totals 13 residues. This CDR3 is CASSYPGTYEQYF. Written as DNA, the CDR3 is TGTGCCAGCAGTTACCCCGGGACCTACGAGCAGTACTTC.

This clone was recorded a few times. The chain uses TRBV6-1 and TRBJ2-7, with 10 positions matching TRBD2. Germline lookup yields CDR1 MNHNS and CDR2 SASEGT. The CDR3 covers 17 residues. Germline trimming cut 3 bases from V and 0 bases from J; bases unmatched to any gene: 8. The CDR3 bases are TGTGCCAGCAGTGACTACAGCGGGAGGGCCTTCTCCTACGAGCAGTACTTC. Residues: CASSDYSGRAFSYEQYF.

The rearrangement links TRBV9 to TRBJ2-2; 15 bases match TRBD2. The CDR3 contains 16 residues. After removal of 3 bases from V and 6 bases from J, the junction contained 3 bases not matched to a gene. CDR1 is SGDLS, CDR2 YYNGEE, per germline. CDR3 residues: CASSAGLAGGSGELFF. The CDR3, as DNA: TGTGCCAGCAGCGCGGGACTAGCGGGAGGATCCGGGGAGCTGTTTTTT.

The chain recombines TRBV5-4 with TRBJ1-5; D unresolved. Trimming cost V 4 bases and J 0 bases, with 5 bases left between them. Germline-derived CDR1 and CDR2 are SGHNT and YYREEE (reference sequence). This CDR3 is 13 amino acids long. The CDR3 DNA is TGTGCCAGCAGCCTAAATAGCAATCAGCCCCAGCATTTT. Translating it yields CASSLNSNQPQHF.

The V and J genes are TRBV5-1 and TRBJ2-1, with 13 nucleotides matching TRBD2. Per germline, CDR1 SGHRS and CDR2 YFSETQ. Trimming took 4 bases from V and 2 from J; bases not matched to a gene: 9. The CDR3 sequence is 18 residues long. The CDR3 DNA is TGCGCCAGCAGCGGAAAAGGAGGACTAGCGGGAGCCTACAATGAGCAGTTCTTC. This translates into CASSGKGGLAGAYNEQFF.

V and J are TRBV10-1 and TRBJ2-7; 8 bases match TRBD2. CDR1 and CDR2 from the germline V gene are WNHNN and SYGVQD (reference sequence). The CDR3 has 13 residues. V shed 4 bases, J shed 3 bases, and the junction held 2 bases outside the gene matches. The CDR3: CASSGTSFYEQYF. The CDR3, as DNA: TGCGCCAGCAGTGGGACTAGCTTCTACGAGCAGTACTTC.

DNA of the CDR3: TGTGCCAGCAGGTTGGAGAGGATATCCCCACCCCTCCACTTT. This encodes CASRLERISPPLHF. The rearrangement links TRBV6-5 to TRBJ1-6; D unclear. CDR1 is MNHEY and CDR2 is SVGAGI in the germline V gene. The CDR3 has 14 residues. Trimming stripped 6 bases from V and 11 bases from J, with 17 bases between.

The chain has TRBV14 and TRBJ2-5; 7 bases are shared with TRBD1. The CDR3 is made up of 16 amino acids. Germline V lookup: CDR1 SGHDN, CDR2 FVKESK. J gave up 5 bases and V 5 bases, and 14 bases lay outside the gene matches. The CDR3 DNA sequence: TGTGCCAGCAGCACCGGGACAGCTCGTCGAGGGGAGACCCAGTACTTC. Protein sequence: CASSTGTARRGETQYF.

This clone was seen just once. This CDR3 is CASRNPQGVGTEAFF. Written as DNA, the CDR3 is TGTGCCAGCAGGAACCCCCAGGGGGTTGGCACTGAAGCTTTCTTT. The chain couples TRBV6-5 to TRBJ1-1; 7 nucleotides match TRBD1. Germline loops: CDR1 MNHEY, CDR2 SVGAGI. This CDR3 has 15 residues. V lost 6 bases to trimming and J lost 4 bases; unmatched junction nucleotides: 11.

CDR3 DNA sequence: TGTGCCAGCAGCTTAGGGCTAGCGGCCTCCTACAATGAGCAGTTCTTC. It codes for CASSLGLAASYNEQFF. The chain recombines TRBV7-9 with TRBJ2-1, with TRBD2 matching over 7 bases. After removal of 1 base from V and 0 bases from J, the junction contained 3 bases not matched to a gene. CDR1 and CDR2 from the germline V gene are SEHNR and FQNEAQ (reference sequence). This CDR3 comprises 16 residues.

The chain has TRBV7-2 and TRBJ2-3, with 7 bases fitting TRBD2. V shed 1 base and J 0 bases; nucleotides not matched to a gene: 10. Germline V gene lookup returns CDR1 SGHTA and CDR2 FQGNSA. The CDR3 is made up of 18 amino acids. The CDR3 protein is CASSLDNGRPWSTDTQYF. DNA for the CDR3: TGTGCCAGCAGCTTAGATAACGGGAGGCCTTGGAGCACAGATACGCAGTATTTT.

DNA for the CDR3: TGCGCCAGCAGCTTGGCCCGGCAAATTAGCGTGGATGAGCAGTTCTTC. Its translation: CASSLARQISVDEQFF. The chain combines TRBV5-1 with TRBJ2-1, with D perhaps TRBD2 (5 bases). The V end lost 0 bases, the J end lost 8 bases, and 18 bases lay between the germline ends. CDR1 is SGHRS, CDR2 YFSETQ, per germline. The CDR3 is 16 residues long. Drawing the rest from reference TRBV5-1 and TRBJ2-1, the complete variable domain is KAGVTQTPRYLIKTRGQQVTLSCSPISGHRSVSWYQQTPGQGLQFLFEYFSETQRNKGNFPGRFSGRQFSNSRSEMNVSTLELGDSALYLCASSLARQISVDEQFFGPGTRLTVL.

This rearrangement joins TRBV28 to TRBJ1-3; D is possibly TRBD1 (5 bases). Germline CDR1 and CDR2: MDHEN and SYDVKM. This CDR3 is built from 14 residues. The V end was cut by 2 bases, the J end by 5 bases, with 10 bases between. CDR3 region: CASSLARVRNTIYF. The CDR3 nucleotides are TGTGCCAGCAGTTTAGCCAGGGTGAGAAACACCATATATTTT.

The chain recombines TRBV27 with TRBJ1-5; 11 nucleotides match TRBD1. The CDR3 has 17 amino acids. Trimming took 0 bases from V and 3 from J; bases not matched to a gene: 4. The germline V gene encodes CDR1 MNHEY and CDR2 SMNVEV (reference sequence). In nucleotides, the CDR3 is TGTGCCAGCAGTTTATCGTCGGGACAGGGGGACAATCAGCCCCAGCATTTT. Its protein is CASSLSSGQGDNQPQHF.

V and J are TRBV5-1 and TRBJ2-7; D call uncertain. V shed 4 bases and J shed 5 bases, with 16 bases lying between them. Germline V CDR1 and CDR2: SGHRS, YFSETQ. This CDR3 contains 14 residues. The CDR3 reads CASSQPGSFDEQYF. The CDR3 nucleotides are TGCGCCAGCAGCCAACCGGGTAGCTTCGACGAGCAGTACTTC. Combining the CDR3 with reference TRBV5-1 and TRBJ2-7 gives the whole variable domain KAGVTQTPRYLIKTRGQQVTLSCSPISGHRSVSWYQQTPGQGLQFLFEYFSETQRNKGNFPGRFSGRQFSNSRSEMNVSTLELGDSALYLCASSQPGSFDEQYFGPGTRLTVT.

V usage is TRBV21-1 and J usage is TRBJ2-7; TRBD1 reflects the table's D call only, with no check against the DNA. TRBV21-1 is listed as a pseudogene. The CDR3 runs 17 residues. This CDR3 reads CASSIHRTWDTLYEQYF. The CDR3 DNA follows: TGTGCCAGCAGCATTCATCGGACGTGGGACACCCTATACGAGCAGTACTTC.

The CDR3 DNA is TGTGCCAGCAGACTAGCGGGAAAGGATACGCAGTATTTT. This translates into CASRLAGKDTQYF. This chain connects TRBV2 to TRBJ2-3, with TRBD2 matching 10 bases. The V gene end was trimmed by 6 bases and the J gene end by 6 bases; junction bases not matched to a gene: 3. This CDR3 is 13 amino acids long. Germline CDR1 SNHLY, CDR2 FYNNEI.